The 28 T cell receptor beta chains below all came from one sample that was sequenced in a study of T-cell reconstitution after alpha-beta-depleted transplantation in children. Preparation of the TCRbeta library used unique molecular identifiers. Via MiXCR, TCRdb re-called the PCR reads, giving one row per CDR3 protein. The top ten hold 28% of the sample, which has 200,000 to 250,000 distinct CDR3 sequences, about 11% seen once. Specimen: PBMCs, collected before TCRalphabeta/CD19-depleted stem cell transplant. Source of these receptors: a child under two years old with acute myeloid leukemia, due to receive a stem cell transplant.

This clonotype has at least ten counts. The J gene is TRBJ2-1, the V gene TRBV21-1; no check of the table's D call, TRBD1, against the DNA was made. TRBV21-1 is described as a pseudogene. The CDR3 is 17 residues long. CDR3 in DNA: TGTGCCAGCAGCAAAGAGCTTGGACAGGGGACTTACAATGAGCAGTTCTTC. The encoded protein is CASSKELGQGTYNEQFF.

About this clonotype itself: A much larger clone differs from this one at a single base, so this may be a read error. The V and J genes are TRBV7-2 and TRBJ1-4, with D maybe TRBD1 (6 bases). Germline CDR1 is SGHTA and CDR2 is FQGNSA. The CDR3 contains 14 residues. Trimming cost V 4 bases and J 8 bases, with 14 bases left between them. As DNA, the CDR3 is TGTGCCAGCAGCTCAGCGGGGGGCAGAGAAAAACTGTTTTTT. It yields the protein CASSSAGGREKLFF.

This clonotype was counted ten times or more. CDR3 sequence: CASSYEGSTDTQYF. Here the CDR3 DNA reads TGTGCCAGCAGTTACGAAGGTAGCACAGATACGCAGTATTTT. The chain combines TRBV12-3 or TRBV12-4 with TRBJ2-3; unclear D gene. V was pared by 4 bases and J by 0 bases, with 8 bases between. This CDR3 has 14 amino acids.

This clonotype was seen many times. V usage is TRBV12-3 or TRBV12-4 and J usage is TRBJ1-5; tentative D call: TRBD1 (6 bases). V was shortened by 5 bases and J by 1 base, with 9 bases between the two germline ends. The CDR3 is made up of 14 amino acids. The CDR3 loop is CASSTGISNQPQHF. Written as DNA, the CDR3 is TGTGCCAGCAGTACAGGGATAAGCAATCAGCCCCAGCATTTT.

In its sample, this clonotype was seen many times. J is TRBJ1-6 and V is TRBV12-3 or TRBV12-4; no reliable D call. V lost 1 base and J lost 14, with 12 bases in between. This CDR3 is 13 amino acids long. The CDR3 spells CASSLGQPDSLHF. DNA of the CDR3: TGTGCCAGCAGTTTAGGGCAGCCCGATTCCCTCCACTTT.

This chain connects TRBV7-2 to TRBJ2-1; the D gene is possibly TRBD2 (6 bases). CDR3 length equals 16 residues. Germline CDR1 SGHTA, CDR2 FQGNSA. Trimming took 7 bases from V and 2 from J, leaving 18 bases between them. The CDR3 here is CASTPFMVAAYNEQFF. For the CDR3, the DNA is TGTGCCAGCACACCGTTTATGGTAGCGGCCTACAATGAGCAGTTCTTC.

This clonotype was seen many times. The chain links TRBV6-5 to TRBJ2-1, with TRBD1 matching over 8 bases. Trimming cost V 6 bases and J 9 bases; bases outside gene matches: 4. Germline V lookup: CDR1 MNHEY, CDR2 SVGAGI. This CDR3 has 12 residues. CDR3 protein: CASRRQGFEQFF. The CDR3 DNA follows: TGTGCCAGCAGGCGACAGGGGTTTGAGCAGTTCTTC.

The sample holds many counts of this clonotype. V and J are TRBV29-1 and TRBJ1-3; D remains ambiguous. Germline loops: CDR1 SQVTM, CDR2 ANQGSEA. The ends were cut back, 3 bases at V and 0 bases at J, with 15 bases in the middle. This CDR3 is 16 amino acids long. The CDR3 nucleotides are TGCAGCGTTGATGACCTAGACCGATACTCTGGAAACACCATATATTTT. Its translation: CSVDDLDRYSGNTIYF.

In this sample, this clonotype turned up many times. The chain joins TRBV12-3 or TRBV12-4 to TRBJ2-3; D is uncertain. This CDR3 has 12 amino acids. Trimming took off 6 bases at V and 4 bases at J, with 8 bases between the two ends. CDR3 DNA sequence: TGTGCCAGCAGCTTAAGGCCAGATACGCAGTATTTT. Amino acid sequence: CASSLRPDTQYF.

A remark on this clonotype: A much larger clone lies one base from this, so it may be a read error. The genes are TRBV5-6 and TRBJ2-1, with TRBD2 matching over 7 bases. There are 14 residues in the CDR3. Germline V gene data show CDR1 as SGHDT and CDR2 as YYEEEE. The CDR3 sequence is CASSTVGGRDEQLF. In DNA, the CDR3 is TGTGCCAGCAGCACCGTGGGGGGGAGGGATGAGCAGCTCTTC. The full variable domain, completed using reference TRBV5-6 and TRBJ2-1, is DAGVTQSPTHLIKTRGQQVTLRCSPKSGHDTVSWYQQALGQGPQFIFQYYEEEERQRGNFPDRFSGHQFPNYSSELNVNALLLGDSALYLCASSTVGGRDEQLFGPGTRLTVL.

This clonotype was found many times. The chain has TRBV5-4 and TRBJ2-6; D uncertain. In germline, CDR1 is SGHNT, CDR2 YYREEE (reference sequence). V lost 0 bases to trimming and J lost 2 bases, with 12 bases between them. The CDR3 runs 17 residues. The CDR3 sequence is CASSLAGPLTGANVLTF. The DNA of the CDR3 is TGTGCCAGCAGCTTGGCAGGCCCCCTAACTGGGGCCAACGTCCTGACTTTC. The full variable domain, rest sourced from reference TRBV5-4 and TRBJ2-6, is ETGVTQSPTHLIKTRGQQVTLRCSSQSGHNTVSWYQQALGQGPQFIFQYYREEENGRGNFPPRFSGLQFPNYSSELNVNALELDDSALYLCASSLAGPLTGANVLTFGAGSRLTVL.

At least ten counts were recorded for this clonotype. The chain combines TRBV7-9 with TRBJ2-7; TRBD1 matches at 9 bases. This CDR3 is built from 15 residues. Germline CDR1 SEHNR, CDR2 FQNEAQ (reference sequence). V lost 5 bases, J lost 6 bases, and 11 bases stayed unmatched. The CDR3 reads CASSLSGTGFFEQYF. CDR3 nucleotide sequence: TGTGCCAGCAGCCTATCCGGGACAGGGTTTTTCGAGCAGTACTTC. Full variable domain (missing parts from reference TRBV7-9 and TRBJ2-7): DTGVSQNPRHKITKRGQNVTFRCDPISEHNRLYWYRQTLGQGPEFLTYFQNEAQLEKSRLLSDRFSAERPKGSFSTLEIQRTEQGDSAMYLCASSLSGTGFFEQYFGPGTRLTVT.

The rearrangement links TRBV7-9 to TRBJ1-1; 8 positions match TRBD1. Germline V lookup: CDR1 SEHNR, CDR2 FQNEAQ (reference sequence). The J segment lost 3 bases and the V segment lost 5 bases, leaving 5 bases of the junction unmatched. The CDR3 runs to 14 residues. In DNA, the CDR3 is TGTGCCAGCAGCGCAGGACAGGGCGACACTGAAGCTTTCTTT. Residues: CASSAGQGDTEAFF.

This clonotype was seen ten or more times. The chain combines TRBV12-3 or TRBV12-4 with TRBJ2-2, with TRBD2 matching 9 bases. V was pared by 1 base and J by 6 bases, with 3 bases of the junction left unmatched. This CDR3 region has 15 residues. CDR3 region: CASSLGGRGAGELFF. The CDR3 DNA reads as TGTGCCAGCAGTTTAGGCGGGAGGGGTGCCGGGGAGCTGTTTTTT.

This clonotype has at least ten counts. The chain recombines TRBV7-2 with TRBJ1-1; 7 bases agree with TRBD1. Germline CDR1 SGHTA, CDR2 FQGNSA. This CDR3 contains 14 residues. V lost 2 bases, J lost 7 bases, and 7 bases stayed unmatched. The CDR3 DNA sequence: TGTGCCAGCAGCTTACTAGGGGGCGGCGATGAAGCTTTCTTT. Encoded protein: CASSLLGGGDEAFF.

As regards this clonotype: This may arise from a read error, as a much more abundant clone is one base away. The chain is built from TRBV2 and TRBJ2-1; no definite D call. This CDR3 region has 12 residues. V was shortened by 3 bases and J by 3 bases, with 3 bases between the two germline ends. Germline loops: CDR1 SNHLY, CDR2 FYNNEI. CDR3 sequence reads: CASSEHYNEQFF. The CDR3 nucleotides are TGTGCCAGCAGTGAGCACTACAATGAGCAGTTCTTC.

This clonotype has a single count. This rearrangement joins TRBV29-1 to TRBJ1-1; D not resolved. Trimming cost V 4 bases and J 0 bases, with 9 bases left between them. The germline V gene has CDR1 SQVTM and CDR2 ANQGSEA. This CDR3 comprises 13 residues. CDR3: CSVVTVMNTEAFF. In nucleotides, the CDR3 is TGCAGCGTTGTGACGGTTATGAACACTGAAGCTTTCTTT.

This clonotype appeared many times. The J gene is TRBJ1-6, the V gene TRBV12-3 or TRBV12-4; 10 nucleotides agree with TRBD1. J was trimmed by 9 bases and V by 6 bases; bases with no gene match: 5. The CDR3 runs 14 residues. The CDR3 bases are TGTGCCAGCAGCATAGGACAGGGGGGTTCACCCCTCCACTTT. This sequence encodes CASSIGQGGSPLHF.

CDR3 in amino acids: CASTLGEKLFF. The CDR3 DNA follows: TGTGCCAGCACCCTCGGTGAAAAACTGTTTTTT. The chain links TRBV12-3 or TRBV12-4 to TRBJ1-4; D ambiguous. The CDR3 has 11 amino acids. V was trimmed by 7 bases and J by 7 bases, leaving 7 bases between them.

This clonotype appeared many times. The rearrangement uses TRBV10-3 and TRBJ2-2; a weak D match, TRBD1 (6 bases). The CDR3 is 12 amino acids. The V end was cut by 5 bases, the J end by 7 bases, with 8 bases between. Germline V gives CDR1 ENHRY, CDR2 SYGVKD. The CDR3 reads CAISRDIGELFF. CDR3 in DNA: TGTGCCATCAGTCGGGACATCGGGGAGCTGTTTTTT.

This clonotype was seen ten or more times. The rearrangement links TRBV11-2 to TRBJ2-1, with 10 bases identical to TRBD2. Germline values: CDR1 SGHAT, CDR2 FQNNGV. With V trimmed by 0 bases and J by 4 bases, 6 bases remained unmatched. The CDR3 is made up of 17 amino acids. CDR3 in amino acids: CASSLEASGRRYNEQFF. The CDR3 region has the DNA TGTGCCAGCAGCTTAGAGGCTAGCGGGAGACGGTACAATGAGCAGTTCTTC.

This clonotype was recorded at least ten times. The chain carries TRBV30 and TRBJ1-1, with no clear D. Germline V lookup: CDR1 GTSNPN, CDR2 SVGIG (reference sequence). Trimming took off 4 bases at V and 6 bases at J, with 12 bases between the two ends. The CDR3 is 12 amino acids. The CDR3 DNA follows: TGTGCCTGGAAGGGTCCTTATCCTGAAGCTTTCTTT. Protein product: CAWKGPYPEAFF.

This clonotype was seen at least ten times. The rearrangement joins TRBV20-1 to TRBJ1-2; 7 bases match TRBD1. V lost 7 bases to trimming and J lost 8 bases; unmatched junction nucleotides: 13. The CDR3 contains 13 residues. From germline, CDR1 is DFQATT and CDR2 SNEGSKA (reference sequence). Here the CDR3 DNA reads TGCAGTGTCTACGACAGGGTGTTTGGCGGCTACACCTTC. Residues: CSVYDRVFGGYTF.

This clonotype has ten or more counts. The rearrangement uses TRBV5-1 and TRBJ2-5; 8 bases are a match to TRBD2. CDR1 is SGHRS, CDR2 YFSETQ, per germline. V dropped 4 bases and J dropped 5; count of bases not matched to a gene: 13. The CDR3 has 16 amino acids. This chain's CDR3 is CASSTLSGSEGETQYF. The CDR3 DNA reads TGCGCCAGCAGCACCCTCAGCGGGAGCGAGGGGGAGACCCAGTACTTC. The whole variable domain, filled in from reference TRBV5-1 and TRBJ2-5, reads KAGVTQTPRYLIKTRGQQVTLSCSPISGHRSVSWYQQTPGQGLQFLFEYFSETQRNKGNFPGRFSGRQFSNSRSEMNVSTLELGDSALYLCASSTLSGSEGETQYFGPGTRLLVL.

To note about this clonotype: A clone one base away is much larger, so this may be a read error. The genes are TRBV20-1 and TRBJ2-5; 13 nucleotides agree with TRBD2. This CDR3 region has 19 residues. Looked up from germline, CDR1 is DFQATT and CDR2 is SNEGSKA (reference sequence). This CDR3 reads CSASANPFGTSGKKEPQYF. The CDR3 DNA is TGCAGTGCTAGTGCCAACCCCTTCGGGACTAGCGGGAAGAAAGAGCCCCAGTACTTC.

The sample holds many counts of this clonotype. The V and J genes are TRBV20-1 and TRBJ2-7; possible D gene TRBD2, 7 bases. The CDR3 extends over 11 amino acids. Germline V CDR1 and CDR2: DFQATT, SNEGSKA (reference sequence). V lost 5 bases, J lost 8 bases, and 13 bases lay in between. CDR3 sequence (DNA): TGCAGTGCTCAAGACGGGGGGCAGCAGTACTTC. Translation gives CSAQDGGQQYF.

This clonotype was seen repeatedly, ten times or more. The rearrangement uses TRBV12-3 or TRBV12-4 and TRBJ1-5; 10 positions match TRBD1. V shed 11 bases and J 6 bases; nucleotides not matched to a gene: 10. The CDR3 loop spans 14 amino acids. CDR3 loop: CACDDRGQGQPQHF. For the CDR3, the DNA is TGTGCCTGCGACGACAGGGGGCAGGGTCAGCCCCAGCATTTT.

Comments on this clonotype: It may be a read error: a sequence one base away is much more abundant. CDR3 amino acids: CAWSNKMEFTGYTF. Written as DNA, the CDR3 is TGTGCCTGGAGTAATAAGATGGAGTTTACTGGCTACACCTTC. The chain carries TRBV30 and TRBJ1-2; no reliable D call. The CDR3 is 14 residues long. The V gene's germline CDR1 is GTSNPN and CDR2 SVGIG (reference sequence). Deletions cut 2 bases from V and 7 bases from J, with 17 bases between.